A selection of T cell receptor beta chains follows, all from one sample in a study of blood T cell repertoires in COVID-19. Profiled with immunoSEQ multiplex PCR; TCRdb holds only in-frame clones, not every one. This sample yields 260,000 or so clones, of which 75% to 90% are seen a single time; roughly 2.7% belongs to the top ten. Sequenced: PBMCs or T cells enriched from blood (not recorded which). The receptors here all came from a woman in her forties or fifties who had recovered from COVID-19. Both conserved end residues are part of each CDR3. The D gene is left open where the match is weak. Only some rows state a clone size, as once, few, many or a class for expanded clones.

TRBJ1-4 | TRBV28 | - | - | CASSLPGGSTNEKLFF | TGTGCCAGCAGTTTACCGGGTGGGTCAACTAATGAAAAACTGTTTTTT
TRBJ2-3 | TRBV5-4 | - | TRBD2 | CASSSGLAGVTDTQYF | TGTGCCAGCAGCAGCGGACTAGCGGGGGTCACAGATACGCAGTATTTT
TRBJ2-5 | TRBV30 | once | TRBD2 | CAWSPGLAGGWYQETQYF | TGTGCCTGGAGCCCGGGACTAGCGGGGGGATGGTACCAAGAGACCCAGTACTTC
TRBJ1-1 | TRBV3-1/TRBV3-2 | - | - | CASSQRQVMNTEAFF | TGTGCCAGCAGCCAGAGACAGGTAATGAACACTGAAGCTTTCTTT
TRBJ2-7 | TRBV11-2 | few | TRBD1 | CASSLGRGGGYEQYF | TGTGCCAGCAGCTTAGGACGAGGGGGCGGGTACGAGCAGTACTTC
TRBJ1-1 | TRBV5-1 | - | TRBD1 | CASGPGQEGTEAFF | TGCGCCAGCGGTCCCGGACAGGAAGGCACTGAAGCTTTCTTT
TRBJ1-1 | TRBV2 | - | TRBD1 | CASSVRQGNTEAFF | TGTGCCAGCAGTGTCCGACAGGGGAACACTGAAGCTTTCTTT
TRBJ1-2 | TRBV18 | - | TRBD1 | CASSPLDDPQGAWGYTF | TGTGCCAGCTCACCTCTTGACGATCCCCAGGGGGCCTGGGGCTACACCTTC
TRBJ2-5 | TRBV19 | - | - | CASSPQANKAETQYF | TGTGCCAGTAGTCCCCAGGCGAATAAAGCTGAGACCCAGTACTTC
TRBJ2-2 | TRBV7-7 | - | - | CASSSTPRGPNTGELFF | TGTGCCAGCAGCTCAACCCCGCGGGGGCCGAACACCGGGGAGCTGTTTTTT
TRBJ1-5 | TRBV18 | - | - | CASSIGRDNQPQHF | TGTGCCAGCTCAATCGGACGGGACAATCAGCCCCAGCATTTT
TRBJ1-3 | TRBV11-2 | - | TRBD1 | CASSMTGSGNTIYF | TGTGCCAGCAGCATGACAGGGTCAGGAAACACCATATATTTT
TRBJ2-2 | TRBV2 | - | - | CASSPGYLTGELFF | TGTGCCAGCAGTCCAGGGTATCTGACCGGGGAGCTGTTTTTT
TRBJ1-5 | TRBV30 | - | TRBD1 | CAWTDRDEQPQHF | TGTGCCTGGACGGACAGGGATGAGCAGCCCCAGCATTTT
TRBJ1-1 | TRBV5-8 | - | - | CASSTSRQRNTEAFF | TGTGCCAGCAGCACCTCAAGACAGAGGAACACTGAAGCTTTCTTT
TRBJ1-2 | TRBV2 | - | - | CASSSDRINYGYTF | TGTGCCAGCAGCTCCGACAGGATCAACTATGGCTACACCTTC
TRBJ1-1 | TRBV12-3/TRBV12-4 | - | TRBD1 | CASSLTGDTEAFF | TGTGCCAGCAGCTTAACAGGGGACACTGAAGCTTTCTTT
TRBJ2-1 | TRBV29-1 | - | TRBD1 | CSVEDPIPGQGDPRFFSSYNEQFF | TGCAGCGTTGAAGACCCAATACCGGGACAGGGTGATCCCCGCTTCTTCAGCTCCTACAATGAGCAGTTCTTC
TRBJ1-2 | TRBV18 | - | TRBD1 | CASSNQGAGGYTF | TGTGCCAGCTCAAATCAGGGGGCTGGAGGCTACACCTTC
TRBJ1-4 | TRBV19 | few | TRBD1 | CASKTGFATNEKLFF | TGTGCCAGTAAGACAGGGTTCGCAACTAATGAAAAACTGTTTTTT
TRBJ1-2 | TRBV19 | - | TRBD1 | CASTRQGADYGYTF | TGTGCCAGTACCAGACAGGGGGCAGACTATGGCTACACCTTC
TRBJ1-1 | TRBV29-1 | few | - | CSVETTNTEAFF | TGCAGCGTCGAGACAACGAACACTGAAGCTTTCTTT
TRBJ1-2 | TRBV11-2 | few | TRBD1 | CASSPSTGGYGYTF | TGTGCCAGCAGCCCGTCGACAGGGGGCTATGGCTACACCTTC
TRBJ1-3 | TRBV12-3/TRBV12-4 | - | - | CASSSQGIFTIYF | TGTGCCAGCAGTTCCCAGGGGATTTTCACCATATATTTT
TRBJ1-2 | TRBV4-1 | once | - | CASSQGTAAWVGYTF | TGCGCCAGCAGCCAAGGGACAGCGGCATGGGTTGGCTACACCTTC
TRBJ1-4 | TRBV12-3/TRBV12-4 | - | - | CASSLSGVGKLFF | TGTGCCAGCAGCCTCTCGGGGGTGGGAAAACTGTTTTTT
TRBJ2-7 | TRBV30 | - | TRBD1 | CACATRGNTPYEQYF | TGTGCCTGTGCGACCAGGGGGAATACTCCCTACGAGCAGTACTTC
TRBJ1-2 | TRBV9 | - | - | CASSVVGRGYTF | TGTGCCAGCAGCGTAGTTGGGCGTGGCTACACCTTC
TRBJ2-7 | TRBV29-1 | - | TRBD1 | CSFLTGGNEQYF | TGCAGCTTCCTGACAGGGGGCAACGAGCAGTACTTC
TRBJ1-4 | TRBV30 | - | TRBD1 | CAWSDRTGGQEKLFF | TGTGCCTGGAGTGACCGGACAGGGGGACAAGAAAAACTGTTTTTT
TRBJ1-3 | TRBV4-2 | - | TRBD1 | CASSQAQGASGNTIYF | TGTGCCAGCAGCCAAGCCCAGGGGGCATCTGGAAACACCATATATTTT
TRBJ1-2 | TRBV5-5 | once | - | CASSSTAADSLYGYTF | TGTGCCAGCAGCTCTACCGCGGCCGACAGCCTCTATGGCTACACCTTC
TRBJ1-6 | TRBV4-3 | - | TRBD1 | CASSQGQRNSPLHF | TGCGCCAGCAGCCAGGGACAGCGAAATTCACCCCTCCACTTT
TRBJ1-5 | TRBV15 | - | - | CATSAMGTFLNSNQPQHF | TGTGCCACCAGCGCTATGGGGACTTTCCTAAATAGCAATCAGCCCCAGCATTTT
TRBJ2-2 | TRBV30 | - | - | CAWNPPGVGELFF | TGTGCCTGGAACCCCCCGGGAGTAGGGGAGCTGTTTTTT
TRBJ1-1 | TRBV6-5 | - | - | CASSYSGSGNTEAFF | TGTGCCAGCAGTTACTCGGGGAGCGGGAACACTGAAGCTTTCTTT
TRBJ2-3 | TRBV24-1 | - | TRBD2 | CATSPPASGRVRALGYTDTQYF | TGTGCCACCAGTCCCCCAGCTAGCGGGAGGGTTAGGGCCCTGGGGTACACAGATACGCAGTATTTT
TRBJ1-6 | TRBV18 | - | - | CASSPTGNNSPLHF | TGTGCCAGCTCACCAACAGGGAACAATTCACCCCTCCACTTT
TRBJ1-5 | TRBV3-1/TRBV3-2 | - | - | CASSQGWGNQPQHF | TGTGCCAGCAGCCAGGGCTGGGGCAATCAGCCCCAGCATTTT
TRBJ2-7 | TRBV3-1/TRBV3-2 | - | - | CASSQGRGPYEQYF | TGTGCCAGCAGCCAAGGGAGGGGCCCCTACGAGCAGTACTTC
TRBJ1-6 | TRBV28 | - | - | CASSNREQRAAPLHF | TGTGCCAGCAGTAACAGGGAACAACGGGCCGCACCCCTCCACTTT
TRBJ1-2 | TRBV2 | - | - | CASSEYGGTYGYTF | TGTGCCAGCAGTGAATATGGCGGAACCTATGGCTACACCTTC
TRBJ1-2 | TRBV28 | - | TRBD1 | CASSPTGFYGYTF | TGTGCCAGCAGTCCGACAGGGTTCTATGGCTACACCTTC
TRBJ1-6 | TRBV28 | once | TRBD1 | CASSLSQTGGYNSPLHF | TGTGCCAGCAGTTTGAGTCAGACAGGGGGATATAATTCACCCCTCCACTTT
TRBJ2-7 | TRBV18 | - | TRBD2 | CASSPGTSVLNEQYF | TGTGCCAGCTCCCCCGGGACTAGCGTCCTAAACGAGCAGTACTTC
TRBJ2-2 | TRBV12-5 | - | TRBD1 | CPLKGQGDTGELFF | TGTCCCCTTAAGGGGCAGGGGGACACCGGGGAGCTGTTTTTT
TRBJ1-5 | TRBV24-1 | - | - | CATSAAGPNQPQHF | TGTGCCACCAGTGCGGCAGGCCCCAATCAGCCCCAGCATTTT
TRBJ1-5 | TRBV20-1 | - | - | CSASNRQGNQPQHF | TGCAGTGCTAGTAATCGACAGGGCAATCAGCCCCAGCATTTT
TRBJ2-1 | TRBV19 | - | TRBD2 | CASSIMAGLAKDEQFF | TGTGCCAGTAGTATCATGGCGGGACTAGCGAAAGATGAGCAGTTCTTC
TRBJ1-2 | TRBV7-2 | - | TRBD1 | CASSSRDRGRRGYTF | TGTGCCAGCAGCTCCCGGGACAGGGGGCGCCGGGGCTACACCTTC
TRBJ1-5 | TRBV4-1 | - | TRBD1 | CASSQDLAGGFNQPQHF | TGCGCCAGCAGCCAAGATCTGGCAGGGGGGTTCAATCAGCCCCAGCATTTT
TRBJ1-1 | TRBV18 | - | TRBD1 | CASSPTTGDTEAFF | TGTGCCAGCTCACCGACGACAGGGGATACTGAAGCTTTCTTT
TRBJ2-1 | TRBV18 | - | TRBD1 | CASSPGQGYNEQFF | TGTGCCAGCTCACCGGGACAGGGCTACAATGAGCAGTTCTTC